This entry describes one TCR beta chain. Antigen: not known. TCRdb analysed the 5' RACE reads with MiXCR anew, one entry per CDR3 protein. The sample records 310,000 or so distinct CDR3 sequences, around 18% being singletons. The V gene lost 2 bases and the J gene lost 1 base, with 8 bases spanning the gap. Germline V gene lookup returns CDR1 SGHVS and CDR2 FNYEAQ. This CDR3 region has 14 residues. The source of the sample is a study of CD8 T cells in ankylosing spondylitis. Study-wide points: Disease-associated clones were CD8+ and fairly uncommon in peripheral blood.

This clonotype was obtained from a male donor with ankylosing spondylitis or in good health (not recorded which). The source material was blood, either unsorted or a sorted T cell fraction (not recorded which). This chain connects TRBV7-6 to TRBJ1-1; the D is unclear. As DNA, the CDR3 is TGTGCCAGCAGCTTACTTGAACGGAACACTGAAGCTTTCTTT. This codes for CASSLLERNTEAFF.